This T cell receptor (beta chain) was sequenced in a study of T cell responses to AZD1222 COVID-19 vaccine. TCRdb keeps only in-frame clones here, not all; method: immunoSEQ multiplex PCR. Altogether some 130,000 clones are present, around 89% being singletons, with the ten largest covering roughly 8.9%. Study-wide results and limits: Clonal diversity may have been underestimated in mostly white British donors.

To note about this clone: Its antigen is undetermined.

Sequenced material: peripheral blood, taken 28 days after the second AZD1222 dose. This clonotype was sampled from an adult who received the AZD1222 COVID-19 vaccine.

CDR3 in amino acids: CASSERPGGNSPLHF. The CDR3, as DNA: TGTGCCAGCAGTGAACGACCAGGGGGTAATTCACCCCTCCACTTT. V and J are TRBV6-1 and TRBJ1-6; 7 bases agree with TRBD1. There are 15 residues in the CDR3. Trimming removed 2 bases from V and 6 bases from J; junction bases left unmatched: 4. The germline gives CDR1 MNHNS, CDR2 SASEGT.